The count of the clone carrying this T cell receptor beta chain is one. This sample stems from a study of blood T cell repertoires in COVID-19. About the research overall: T cells, B-cell-depleted T cells, or PBMCs provided the cDNA or gDNA that served as material.

Germline values: CDR1 LNHDA, CDR2 SQIVND (reference sequence). The CDR3 runs to 15 residues. The V end was cut by 2 bases, the J end by 1 base, with 11 bases between. In the original workflow: Using reference gene primer amplification, nucleated cell counts were estimated. Assay: immunoSEQ multiplex PCR; the TCRdb copy retains only in-frame clones and omits some. The V and J calls and clone size are taken from that table; D and trimming were inferred from the DNA. This table has approximately 41,000 clones, about 90% appearing once. Sequencing input: peripheral blood. The chain employs TRBV19 and TRBJ1-1, with D possibly matching TRBD1 (5 bases). This receptor was identified in a woman of 80 years or more with active COVID-19. The CDR3 loop reads CASSIQWGRNTEAFF. DNA of the CDR3: TGTGCCAGTAGTATACAGTGGGGCAGGAACACTGAAGCTTTCTTT.